The 17 T cell receptor beta chains below all came from one sample that was sequenced in a study of cytomegalovirus exposure and HLA in healthy donors. TCRdb keeps only in-frame clones here, not all; method: immunoSEQ multiplex PCR. The repertoire holds a few hundred thousand clones, with more than 75% as singletons. Sequences were obtained from PBMCs. Receptors originate from a woman between 18 and 29 years old in good health and CMV-seronegative.

The chain employs TRBV30 and TRBJ2-7; tentative D call: TRBD2 (5 bases). Trimming took 6 bases from V and 5 from J, leaving 17 bases between them. Germline V gene sequence: CDR1 GTSNPN, CDR2 SVGIG (reference sequence). The CDR3 is 13 residues long. The CDR3 spells CACHLASLNEQYF. For the CDR3, the DNA is TGTGCCTGTCATCTAGCTAGCCTGAACGAGCAGTACTTC.

The chain has TRBV25-1 and TRBJ2-5; 9 nucleotides agree with TRBD2. Losses at the gene ends were 2 bases for V and 5 bases for J; bases not matched to a gene: 9. CDR1 is MGHDK, CDR2 SYGVNS, per germline. CDR3 length equals 16 residues. The CDR3 nucleotides read TGTGCCAGCAGTGAAGGGGTAGCGGGAGTGATGGAGACCCAGTACTTC. Protein sequence: CASSEGVAGVMETQYF.

CDR3 protein: CASSSERENPYF. The CDR3 region has the DNA TGTGCCAGCAGCTCCGAGCGGGAGAACCCGTACTTC. The chain uses TRBV6-6 and TRBJ2-7; 8 bases fit TRBD2. The CDR3 has 12 amino acids. The germline CDR1 and CDR2 sequences are MNHNY and SVGAGI (reference sequence). The trim removed 6 bases at V and 12 bases at J, leaving 10 bases unmatched.

This chain joins TRBV14 and TRBJ2-7; D is ambiguous. The V and J ends lost 0 bases and 2 bases respectively, with 14 bases between them. Germline V gene data show CDR1 as SGHDN and CDR2 as FVKESK. The length of the CDR3 is 16 residues. Here the CDR3 DNA reads TGTGCCAGCAGCCAAGATGTACACGGTGGAGCCTACGAGCAGTACTTC. Its translation: CASSQDVHGGAYEQYF.

This chain connects TRBV30 to TRBJ2-5; 15 bases match TRBD2. V was pared by 8 bases and J by 5 bases, with 9 bases of the junction left unmatched. The CDR3 extends over 15 amino acids. CDR1 GTSNPN and CDR2 SVGIG come from the germline V gene (reference sequence). CDR3 DNA: TGTGCCGGCGGACTAGCGGGAGGGCTGGGTGAGACCCAGTACTTC. Amino acid sequence: CAGGLAGGLGETQYF.

This chain uses TRBV5-6 with TRBJ1-2; possible D gene TRBD1, 6 bases. The CDR3 runs to 15 residues. V was clipped by 4 bases and J by 2 bases, with 15 bases between them. CDR1 is SGHDT and CDR2 is YYEEEE in the germline V gene. The CDR3 here is CASSTTGTTNYGYTF. In nucleotides, the CDR3 is TGTGCCAGCAGCACCACCGGGACAACCAACTATGGCTACACCTTC.

This chain links TRBV28 with TRBJ1-5; D is ambiguous. Trimming shortened V by 7 bases and J by 4 bases, and 8 bases separated the two germline ends. CDR3 length: 12 residues. Germline assignment: CDR1 MDHEN and CDR2 SYDVKM. The CDR3 coding sequence is TGTGCCAGCACCACTATAAATCAGCCCCAGCATTTT. It translates to CASTTINQPQHF.

The chain joins TRBV27 to TRBJ1-1; tentatively, D is TRBD1 (6 bases). Trimming removed 5 bases at V and 1 base at J, with 20 bases between. There are 17 residues in the CDR3. Germline V gene sequence: CDR1 MNHEY, CDR2 SMNVEV (reference sequence). This chain's CDR3 is CASSIHSTLQGNTEAFF. CDR3 bases: TGTGCCAGCAGTATCCACTCCACCCTACAGGGGAACACTGAAGCTTTCTTT.

The chain has TRBV12-5 and TRBJ2-7; D is perhaps TRBD2 (6 bases). CDR1 LGHNT and CDR2 FRNRAP come from the germline V gene. Trimming took 6 bases from V and 5 from J, leaving 17 bases between them. This CDR3 spans 14 amino acids. CDR3 sequence reads: CASGQGGPSDEQYF. CDR3 DNA sequence: TGTGCTAGTGGGCAAGGAGGGCCAAGCGACGAGCAGTACTTC.

A note on this clone: Other DNA sequences in the same sample also yield this CDR3. The V gene is TRBV6-1, the J gene TRBJ1-5; D call uncertain. V shed 2 bases and J shed 2 bases, with 4 bases lying between them. Germline CDR1 MNHNS, CDR2 SASEGT. CDR3 length: 13 residues. The CDR3 spells CASSERGNQPQHF. The CDR3 DNA reads TGTGCCAGCAGTGAACGGGGCAATCAGCCCCAGCATTTT.

V and J are TRBV27 and TRBJ1-2; unclear D gene. This CDR3 comprises 15 residues. Trimming took off 10 bases at V and 7 bases at J, with 25 bases between the two ends. In germline, CDR1 is MNHEY, CDR2 SMNVEV (reference sequence). CDR3 region: CATREGVTRSGGYTF. CDR3 sequence (DNA): TGTGCCACCCGCGAGGGAGTAACTCGGTCCGGTGGCTACACCTTC.

The chain combines TRBV5-4 with TRBJ2-2; 8 bases line up with TRBD1. The V segment lost 1 base and the J segment 4 bases; nucleotides outside the gene matches: 3. CDR3 length equals 15 residues. The germline V gene has CDR1 SGHNT and CDR2 YYREEE (reference sequence). The CDR3 DNA sequence: TGTGCCAGCAGCTTGCAGGGGGCGGGCACCGGGGAGCTGTTTTTT. Protein product: CASSLQGAGTGELFF.

V is TRBV13 and J is TRBJ1-1; no definite D call. The CDR3 has 17 amino acids. The V end was cut by 5 bases, the J end by 1 base, with 20 bases between. Germline lookup yields CDR1 PRHDT and CDR2 FYEKMQ (reference sequence). The CDR3 is CASSRYSGGRTNTEAFF. In nucleotides, the CDR3 is TGTGCCAGCAGCCGGTACAGTGGTGGGAGGACGAACACTGAAGCTTTCTTT.

The chain combines TRBV28 with TRBJ1-1, with D unresolved. V was cut by 4 bases and J by 7 bases, with 7 bases left in between. CDR3 size: 11 residues. Looked up from germline, CDR1 is MDHEN and CDR2 is SYDVKM. Here the CDR3 DNA reads TGTGCCAGCAGTTATCAGATTGAAGCTTTCTTT. It codes for CASSYQIEAFF.

The chain combines TRBV6-5 with TRBJ1-3; D is unclear. Per germline, CDR1 MNHEY and CDR2 SVGAGI. The CDR3 runs 15 residues. The ends were cut back, 5 bases at V and 0 bases at J, with 11 bases in the middle. CDR3 loop: CASSPGLFSGNTIYF. CDR3 coding DNA: TGTGCCAGCAGTCCAGGCCTTTTCTCTGGAAACACCATATATTTT.

The rearrangement uses TRBV19 and TRBJ2-1; 7 bases match TRBD2. The CDR3 covers 16 residues. CDR1 and CDR2 (germline): LNHDA, SQIVND (reference sequence). V dropped 10 bases and J dropped 6; count of bases not matched to a gene: 18. The CDR3, as DNA: TGTGCCAATAATACCCCTCGAATAGCGGGTTCCAATGAGCAGTTCTTC. Its translation: CANNTPRIAGSNEQFF.

The gene calls are TRBV25-1 and TRBJ1-1; D is possibly TRBD1 (5 bases). Trimming removed 3 bases at V and 1 base at J, with 12 bases between. This CDR3 comprises 15 residues. Germline V gene sequence: CDR1 MGHDK, CDR2 SYGVNS. The CDR3 is CASSDPSGGNTEAFF. CDR3 DNA sequence: TGTGCCAGCAGTGACCCCTCGGGGGGGAACACTGAAGCTTTCTTT. Based on the CDR3 plus reference TRBV25-1 and TRBJ1-1, the full variable domain is EADIYQTPRYLVIGTGKKITLECSQTMGHDKMYWYQQDPGMELHLIHYSYGVNSTEKGDLSSESTVSRIRTEHFPLTLESARPSHTSQYLCASSDPSGGNTEAFFGQGTRLTVV.